The clone carrying this T cell receptor (beta chain) appeared once. What it binds is unknown. The sample comes from a study of cytomegalovirus exposure and HLA in healthy donors. General study points: Listed as cytomegalovirus-associated were over 150 TCR beta chains. One variant, a missense change in DCLRE1C, was linked in a later analysis to TCR beta V- and J-gene trimming. An analysis done earlier found most TCR beta V segments productive about 90% or about 30% of the time.

With 2 bases removed from V and 0 bases from J, the gap between germline ends came to 10 bases. The CDR3 covers 15 residues. Germline-derived CDR1 and CDR2 are MNHEY and SMNVEV (reference sequence). PCR amplification relied on 60 Vbeta primers (plus 13 Jbeta primers). Method: immunoSEQ multiplex PCR; TCRdb's copy keeps in-frame clones and lacks some. The data show 150,000 to 180,000 clones, approximately 80% seen once. The genes are TRBV27 and TRBJ1-1, with D perhaps matching TRBD1 (5 bases). The clonotype was recovered from a woman in her thirties or forties in good health and CMV-seropositive. Sequencing was carried out using PBMCs. The CDR3 loop is CASSLGQGMNTEAFF. CDR3 nucleotide sequence: TGTGCCAGCAGTTTAGGGCAGGGCATGAACACTGAAGCTTTCTTT.